This T cell receptor (beta chain) originates from a study of cytotoxic CD8 clonotypes in ibrutinib-treated CLL. The overall study: The patient breakdown showed more than 9 relapsed/refractory and around 16 treatment-naive cases, with about 17 IGHV unmutated. Treatment had run for a median roughly eleven months, range 6 to 36, when response samples were taken.

The CDR3 loop spans 15 amino acids. The V gene's germline CDR1 is SGHTA and CDR2 FQGTGA. The ends lost 5 bases at V and 8 bases at J; junction bases unmatched: 7. This clone was detected once. Its antigen is unidentified. Deep sequencing aimed at 1 in 200,000 to 1 in 1 million T cells' resolution. Method: immunoSEQ multiplex PCR; TCRdb's copy keeps in-frame clones and lacks some. The table shows 150,000 to 200,000 clones, with roughly 77% occurring only once. Study conclusions and caveats: Higher circulating CD8+ T-cell counts strongly accompanied higher baseline clonality, above age-matched healthy donors.

The sequence was collected from a human donor with chronic lymphocytic leukemia. The starting material was PBMCs, obtained after 12 months of ibrutinib treatment. J is TRBJ2-1 and V is TRBV7-3; 12 bases are a match to TRBD2. This CDR3 reads CASSPGLAGLDEQFF. In nucleotides, the CDR3 is TGTGCCAGCAGCCCAGGACTAGCGGGGCTAGATGAGCAGTTCTTC.